Below, one T cell receptor beta chain is given with its context. This clonotype was detected a few times. Its antigen is currently not known. One base away there is no much larger clone; base qualities are not given. This specimen's time point label, per the study, means: newly diagnosed GD, antithyroid drugs for less than 3 months. RNA was extracted from PBMCs in TRIzol for both TCR sequencing and RNA sequencing. The diagnosis of Graves' disease was made according to American Thyroid Association guidelines. The patients came from an endocrinology department in Xi'an, China. Each patient gave about 10 milliliters of peripheral blood, collected in an EDTA anticoagulant tube. PBMCs were isolated by Ficoll Paque Plus density gradient separation without further T cell sorting. An Agilent 2100 Bioanalyzer and agarose gel were used to check RNA quality, and a NanoDrop 2000 was used to measure RNA concentration.

Library generation was performed with multiplex PCR. Data came from an Illumina HiSeq 4000. iRepertoire HTBI primers and Arm-PCR amplification of CDR3 regions were used to construct TCR beta libraries. Gel purification was performed on PCR products prior to sequencing. As for how the authors treated the data: Gene usage analysis of CDR3 amino acid clonotypes used the approximately 62 TRBV and around 14 TRBJ segments found across samples. COPE and FqMerger were used to merge the filtered high-quality paired reads into contigs. Contigs were aligned with BLAST to IMGT TRBV, TRBD and TRBJ reference genes, and CDR3 was defined per IMGT. Highly expanded clones were defined as clonotypes with a frequency above 0.1%. Shannon entropy served as the measure of repertoire diversity, while the Gini coefficient captured V-J evenness. Public clonotypes were defined as clonotypes shared by more than one individual. TCRdb redid the processing of the public reads, applying fastp at Q25 and MiXCR, and retained in-frame beta chains. Rows with one shared CDR3 protein collapse into an entry with the most common genes and DNA. These V and J calls rely on TCRdb rather than the paper's analysis. The sample has 440,000 or so distinct CDR3 sequences on record, just under 15% of them singletons. The ten largest account for 16% of the sample.

The sample belongs to a study of regulatory T cells in long-lasting Graves disease (dated by TCRdb to about 2021). Describing the broader study: In the newly diagnosed Graves' disease group, patients had been taking antithyroid drugs for less than 3 months. Peripheral blood TCR sequencing and RNA sequencing compared persistent Graves' disease patients with newly diagnosed Graves' disease patients. The study was registered as a clinical trial and conducted in China. A total of around 35 samples were covered by TCR sequencing, comprising approximately 13 persistent and around 20 newly diagnosed Graves' disease patients. Paper-wide results and their limitations: Preferential use of TRBV28, TRBJ1-2 and TRBJ2-5 was observed in persistent disease, whereas TRBV20-1 and TRBJ2-1 were favored in newly diagnosed disease. Peripheral blood alone was examined, since thyroid tissue, which constituted the primary lesion, could not be accessed. Compared with newly diagnosed patients, patients with persistent Graves' disease had lower TCR Shannon entropy and fewer highly expanded clones, which suggests clonal expansion. More public clonotypes were shared among persistent patients (approximately 3,000) than among newly diagnosed patients (roughly 1,000). The authors acknowledged the small sample size as a limitation that may reduce accuracy. Only the TCR beta chain was sequenced and analyzed.

At the junction V is shortened by 3 bases and J by 2 bases; bases outside the gene matches: 1. CDR1 and CDR2, looked up from the germline V gene, are MNHNS and SASEGT. Inclusive of the bounding cysteine and phenylalanine, the CDR3 is 14 residues long. The entry retains the CDR3 DNA only, 42 bases that are in frame from base 1. These sequences were also reported in another study, on T cells in Graves' hyperthyroidism and ophthalmopathy. The second paper further reports: Graves' hyperthyroidism was defined as stable when no progression to ophthalmopathy occurred over 18 months of follow-up. The hyperthyroidism patients were between 18 and 65 years old and newly diagnosed, with a disease duration of less than 2 months. Patients with uncontrolled infections, other autoimmune diseases, pregnancy or lactation were excluded. Clinical symptoms, serum thyroxine and TRAb, thyroid ultrasound, and orbital computed tomography formed the basis for the diagnoses. For the first round of RT-PCR on the TCR CDR3, the HTBI primer set was used together with the Qiagen OneStep RT-PCR kit. Most expanded thyroid clonotypes (frequency above 0.001) were also found in blood, which suggests that blood repertoires may mirror thyroid immune responses. A 13 V-J signature model separated ophthalmopathy from stable hyperthyroidism, with about 90% sensitivity and 81.08% specificity in cross-validation and 80%/75% in testing. In validation, progression to ophthalmopathy was predicted by the model with nearly 71% sensitivity and 72% to 85% specificity, a median of 6.5 months before onset. To identify distinguishing TCR V-J signatures, a discovery cohort of 90 to 100 patients was used, comprising 43 with Graves' ophthalmopathy and around 57 with stable Graves' hyperthyroidism. Whether ophthalmopathy could be predicted prospectively was tested in an independent validation cohort made up of 18 to 20 hyperthyroidism patients plus 17 patients who later progressed to ophthalmopathy. The roughly 100 discovery patients were randomly split 7:3 into training and test sets. In addition, the study compared T-cell repertoires in thyroid tissue and in blood from several Graves' hyperthyroidism patients. After blood sampling, hyperthyroidism patients were treated with methimazole at a starting dose of 30 mg daily, and ophthalmopathy patients were treated with high-dose intravenous methylprednisolone. A second multiplex PCR round built the libraries, followed by size selection and purification. The libraries were sequenced on an Illumina HiSeq2000 using paired-end 100 bp reads. SOAPnuke was used to process the raw data, removing reads that contained adapters or uncalled bases, had a mean Phred below 15, or lacked an exact match to the constant primer or identifier. COPE v1.2.5 was used to merge high-quality paired reads, and clonotypes were defined as unique nucleotide sequences. MiTCR v1.1 was used to align clonotypes to the IMGT TRBV, TRBD and TRBJ reference segments. Only V-J combinations with frequency above 0.0001, covering about 99% of repertoires, were analysed. The TCS score was defined as F50 (clonal expansion) divided by E x V (chaos), with BLOSUM62-based TCRdist calculated between CDR3 peptides within each V-J. Welch's t-statistics and random forest reduced 450 to 600 V-J features to around 14, which were used in a naive Bayes classifier (R e1071). Sample size was not statistically predetermined, and blinding of investigators to group allocation was not performed. TCR Vbeta CDR3 sequencing of roughly 140 peripheral blood samples (fewer than 45 ophthalmopathy, some 75 hyperthyroidism and roughly 17 progressor patients) is reported in the paper.

The rearranged chain carries TRBV6-1 and TRBJ1-3; 7 nucleotides in the junction match TRBD1. The TCR originated in a woman in her thirties with Graves disease. Donor details come from another sample of the same person, matched by shared clones. Source: peripheral blood mononuclear cells (PBMCs), taken at new diagnosis, from a patient treated with antithyroid drugs. The CDR3 protein: CASSDGTAGNTIYF. The base sequence is TGTGCCAGCAGTGATGGGACAGCTGGAAACACCATATATTTT.